These 16 T cell receptor beta chains were all obtained from the same sample, sequenced in a study of T cells in women clearing cervical HPV infection. Assay: immunoSEQ multiplex PCR; the TCRdb copy retains only in-frame clones and omits some. The sample has around 37,000 clones, and its top ten clones hold 6.4%. Source material: blood buffy coat. The receptors originated from a woman aged 18-70 years with a cervical HPV16 infection that either progressed to CIN3+ or cleared (not recorded which).

On this clone: The read gets to within 3 residues of the CDR3 end, and the germline J gene fills in the rest. The same CDR3 can be traced to other DNA sequences in this sample. The chain is built from TRBV18 and TRBJ1-3; TRBD1 matches 8 bases. J gave up 3 bases and V 3 bases, and 7 bases lay outside the gene matches. There are 16 residues in the CDR3. Germline CDR1 KGHSH, CDR2 LQKENI. The CDR3 DNA, read in part, is TGTGCCAGCTCACCCCCCGGGACAGGTGTTGGAAACACC. It specifies CASSPPGTGVGNT. The entire CDR3 sequence reads CASSPPGTGVGNTIYF.

In regard to this clone: Coverage ceases 3 residues before the CDR3 finishes, and the germline J gene fills in the end. This chain joins TRBV19 and TRBJ1-2; no reliable D call. CDR3 length: 13 residues. Germline V CDR1 and CDR2: LNHDA, SQIVND (reference sequence). CDR3 DNA, as far as it was read: TGTGCCAGTAGAGGGTCGGTATACAATGAC. It codes for CASRGSVYND. The whole CDR3 reads CASRGSVYNDYTF.

In regard to this clone: The DNA ends 3 residues before the CDR3 does, and the rest of the CDR3 is filled in from the germline J gene. The chain couples TRBV5-1 to TRBJ2-2, with 14 bases matching TRBD2. This CDR3 contains 17 residues. V lost 4 bases and J lost 5; bases outside the gene matches: 7. CDR1 SGHRS and CDR2 YFSETQ come from the germline V gene. The sequenced part of the CDR3 DNA is TGCGCCAGCAGCCCGGGACTAGCGGGGGCGGGAACCGGGGAG. Its protein is CASSPGLAGAGTGE. The CDR3 in its entirety is CASSPGLAGAGTGELFF.

A note on this clone: The CDR3 end falls 3 residues outside the read, so it is completed with the germline J gene. This sequence joins TRBV18 and TRBJ2-1; 12 nucleotides line up with TRBD2. CDR1 KGHSH and CDR2 LQKENI come from the germline V gene. V shed 3 bases and J 8 bases; nucleotides not matched to a gene: 5. The CDR3 is 15 residues long. The CDR3 protein is CASSPSSGGADEQFF. The part of the CDR3 DNA that was read is TGTGCCAGCTCACCGTCTAGCGGGGGGGCCGATGAG.

Points on this clone: Read coverage stops 3 residues before the CDR3 terminus; the germline J gene supplies the remainder. The chain couples TRBV7-9 to TRBJ2-1, with TRBD2 matching 11 bases. Losses at the gene ends were 6 bases for V and 3 bases for J; bases not matched to a gene: 4. Germline V CDR1 and CDR2: SEHNR, FQNEAQ (reference sequence). The CDR3 spans 15 residues. Incomplete CDR3 DNA: TGTGCCAGCAGTTACACTAGCGGGGGCTACAATGAG. Translated: CASSYTSGGYNE. The whole CDR3 sequence is CASSYTSGGYNEQFF.

Worth noting for this clone: The read terminates 3 residues ahead of where the CDR3 ends, so the germline J gene completes it. The rearrangement joins TRBV2 to TRBJ2-3, with 9 bases fitting TRBD2. This CDR3 has 16 residues. CDR1 and CDR2 (germline): SNHLY, FYNNEI. The trim removed 3 bases at V and 4 bases at J, leaving 8 bases unmatched. The DNA read from the CDR3 is TGTGCCAGCAGTGATCAGGGCGGGGGGGCATCAGATACG. Protein product: CASSDQGGGASDT. The full CDR3 protein reads CASSDQGGGASDTQYF.

In regard to this clone: Read coverage stops 3 residues before the CDR3 terminus; the germline J gene supplies the remainder. V and J are TRBV2 and TRBJ2-4; 8 nucleotides line up with TRBD1. The germline gives CDR1 SNHLY, CDR2 FYNNEI. CDR3 length equals 14 residues. CDR3 sequence reads: CASSPDRELYGQYF. Incomplete CDR3 DNA: TGTGCCAGCAGTCCGGACAGGGAGTTATATGGT.

A remark on this clone: The read terminates 3 residues before the CDR3 end, so the remaining end is supplied by the germline J gene. This chain connects TRBV18 to TRBJ2-7, with TRBD1 as a possible D gene (6 bases). This CDR3 has 13 amino acids. Trimming took off 6 bases at V and 5 bases at J, with 14 bases between the two ends. The germline gives CDR1 KGHSH, CDR2 LQKENI. CDR3: CASSPTYRDEQYF. Partial CDR3 DNA: TGTGCCAGCTCGCCAACCTACAGGGACGAG. The entire variable domain, with the rest obtained from reference TRBV18 and TRBJ2-7, is as follows: NAGVMQNPRHLVRRRGQEARLRCSPMKGHSHVYWYRQLPEEGLKFMVYLQKENIIDESGMPKERFSAEFPKEGPSILRIQQVVRGDSAAYFCASSPTYRDEQYFGPGTRLTVT.

For this clone: The read terminates 3 residues ahead of where the CDR3 ends, so the germline J gene completes it. The chain uses TRBV6-1 and TRBJ2-3; D is possibly TRBD2 (6 bases). The V and J ends lost 2 bases and 2 bases respectively, with 11 bases between them. The CDR3 is 15 amino acids. Germline V gene data show CDR1 as MNHNS and CDR2 as SASEGT. The CDR3 bases that were read are TGTGCCAGCAGTGAATTGACGGACTACACAGATACG. This codes for CASSELTDYTDT. The full-length CDR3 reads as CASSELTDYTDTQYF.

Note on this clone: The read terminates 3 residues before the CDR3 end, so the remaining end is supplied by the germline J gene. This sequence joins TRBV20-1 and TRBJ2-7; 10 bases match TRBD1. Germline assignment: CDR1 DFQATT and CDR2 SNEGSKA (reference sequence). V dropped 4 bases and J dropped 6; count of bases not matched to a gene: 6. The CDR3 is made up of 13 amino acids. CDR3 loop: CSATPGQGFEQYF. The CDR3 bases that were read are TGCAGTGCTACGCCGGGACAGGGGTTCGAG.

Regarding this clone: The CDR3 end is not reached by the read, which stops 3 residues before it; the germline J gene fills it in. The J gene is TRBJ2-1, the V gene TRBV5-1; D not certain. The CDR3 extends over 14 amino acids. Germline V lookup: CDR1 SGHRS, CDR2 YFSETQ. Trimming pared 2 bases from V and 3 bases from J, leaving 9 bases between. The CDR3 protein is CASSFQANYNEQFF. The sequenced part of the CDR3 DNA is TGCGCCAGCAGCTTTCAGGCTAACTACAATGAG.

Details on this clone: The read gets to within 3 residues of the CDR3 end, and the germline J gene fills in the rest. The rearrangement joins TRBV7-3 to TRBJ1-1; unclear D gene. This CDR3 contains 14 residues. V lost 0 bases and J 3 bases, leaving 8 bases between the germline ends. CDR1 and CDR2 from the germline V gene are SGHTA and FQGTGA. The part of the CDR3 DNA that was read is TGTGCCAGCAGCTTAACGCCAGGCTACACTGAA. Amino acids: CASSLTPGYTE. The full CDR3 protein reads CASSLTPGYTEAFF.

To note about this clone: The CDR3 end is not reached by the read, which stops 3 residues before it; the germline J gene fills it in. J is TRBJ2-7 and V is TRBV5-1; D is tentatively TRBD1 or TRBD2 (5 bases each). The CDR3 covers 14 residues. V lost 4 bases to trimming and J lost 0 bases, with 11 bases between them. Germline lookup yields CDR1 SGHRS and CDR2 YFSETQ. The CDR3 sequence: CASSLGPSSYEQYF. CDR3 DNA (partial): TGCGCCAGCAGCCTGGGACCTAGCTCCTACGAG.

Regarding this clone: With the read ending 3 residues before the CDR3 end, the germline J gene is used to fill in that end. The chain couples TRBV5-1 to TRBJ2-5, with 10 bases identical to TRBD1. Germline loops: CDR1 SGHRS, CDR2 YFSETQ. V dropped 0 bases and J dropped 5; count of bases not matched to a gene: 10. The CDR3 runs 17 residues. The CDR3 sequence is CASSLDIDRGLGETQYF. Partial CDR3 DNA: TGCGCCAGCAGCTTGGACATCGACAGGGGGCTGGGGGAGACC.

Details on this clone: Read sequence stops 3 residues before the CDR3 end, and the germline J gene provides the missing end. The rearrangement links TRBV7-2 to TRBJ1-1, with 7 bases identical to TRBD1. Germline values: CDR1 SGHTA, CDR2 FQGNSA. The CDR3 is made up of 14 amino acids. With 6 bases clipped from V and 4 bases from J, the junction kept 8 bases outside the gene matches. The CDR3: CASSNRDRGTEAFF. The covered CDR3 bases are TGTGCCAGCAGTAACCGGGACAGAGGCACTGAA.

Notes on this clone: A read error may account for a junction end that differs from germline. The CDR3 end is not reached by the read, which stops 3 residues before it; the germline J gene fills it in. Other DNA sequences of this sample code for an identical CDR3. This rearrangement joins TRBV30 to TRBJ1-3, with D maybe TRBD1 (5 bases). In germline, CDR1 is GTSNPN, CDR2 SVGIG (reference sequence). This CDR3 is 13 amino acids long. CDR3 bases read: TGTGCCTGGGGGGGGGTCTCTGGAAACACG. This sequence encodes CAWGGVSGNT. From start to end, the CDR3 is CAWGGVSGNTIYF.